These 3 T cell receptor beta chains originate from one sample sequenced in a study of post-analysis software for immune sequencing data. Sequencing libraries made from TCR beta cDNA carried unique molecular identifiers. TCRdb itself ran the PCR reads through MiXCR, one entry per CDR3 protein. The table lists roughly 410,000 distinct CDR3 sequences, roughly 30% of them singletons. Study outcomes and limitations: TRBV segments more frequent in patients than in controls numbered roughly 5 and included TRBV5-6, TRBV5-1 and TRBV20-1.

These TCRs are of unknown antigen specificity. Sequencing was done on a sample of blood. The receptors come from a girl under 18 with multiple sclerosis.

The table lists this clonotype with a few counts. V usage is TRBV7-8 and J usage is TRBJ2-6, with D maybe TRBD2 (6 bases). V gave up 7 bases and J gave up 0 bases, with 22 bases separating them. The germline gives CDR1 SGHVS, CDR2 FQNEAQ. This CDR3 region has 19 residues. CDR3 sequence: CASKRGRGREVSGANVLTF. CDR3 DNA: TGTGCCAGCAAGAGAGGTCGAGGCAGGGAGGTCTCTGGGGCCAACGTCCTGACTTTC.

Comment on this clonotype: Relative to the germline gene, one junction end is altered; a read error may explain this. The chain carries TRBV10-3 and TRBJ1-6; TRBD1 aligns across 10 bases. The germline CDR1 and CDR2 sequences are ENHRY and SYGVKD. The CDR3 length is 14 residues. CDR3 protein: CASRDRGDNSPPHF. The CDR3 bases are TGTGCCAGCCGGGACAGGGGAGATAATTCACCCCCCCACTTT.

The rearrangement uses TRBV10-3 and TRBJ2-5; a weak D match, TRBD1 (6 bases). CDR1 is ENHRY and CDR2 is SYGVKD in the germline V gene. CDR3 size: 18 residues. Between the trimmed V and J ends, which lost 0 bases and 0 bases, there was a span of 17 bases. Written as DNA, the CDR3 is TGTGCCATCAGTGAGTCCCTTGGACAGAGCGATTACCAAGAGACCCAGTACTTC. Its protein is CAISESLGQSDYQETQYF.